The 11 T cell receptor beta chains below were found in one sample sequenced in a study of T cells after yellow fever vaccination. TCRdb re-called the 5' RACE reads through MiXCR, storing one row per CDR3 protein. Here the sample spans over 70,000 distinct CDR3 sequences, 7.7% being singletons. The sequencing used CD8+ T cells sorted from PBMCs, collected on the day of the yellow fever booster vaccination. The receptors were gathered from a man younger than 45 who received the YFV17D yellow fever vaccine.

This clonotype has ten or more counts. The CDR3 nucleotides are TGTGCCAGCAGCCGACTAGCGGGGACGACAGATACGCAGTATTTT. This translates into CASSRLAGTTDTQYF. The V call is TRBV7-8, the J call TRBJ2-3, with TRBD2 matching 11 bases. V shed 5 bases, J shed 3 bases, and the junction held 4 bases outside the gene matches. Germline V gene sequence: CDR1 SGHVS, CDR2 FQNEAQ. This CDR3 has 15 amino acids. Full variable domain (rest looked up from reference TRBV7-8 and TRBJ2-3): GAGVSQSPRYKVAKRGQDVALRCDPISGHVSLFWYQQALGQGPEFLTYFQNEAQLDKSGLPSDRFFAERPEGSVSTLKIQRTQQEDSAVYLCASSRLAGTTDTQYFGPGTRLTVL.

In its sample, this clonotype was seen once. The V gene is TRBV14, the J gene TRBJ2-1, with D tentatively TRBD1 (6 bases). Trimming removed 0 bases at V and 9 bases at J, with 9 bases between. There are 13 residues in the CDR3. Germline CDR1 SGHDN, CDR2 FVKESK. CDR3 sequence reads: CASSQDFRGEQFF. The CDR3 region has the DNA TGTGCCAGCAGCCAAGATTTCAGGGGTGAGCAGTTCTTC.

This clonotype has more than one count but fewer than ten. This chain connects TRBV6-5 to TRBJ2-7, with D maybe TRBD1 (6 bases). This CDR3 spans 15 amino acids. Germline CDR1 is MNHEY and CDR2 is SVGAGI. Trimming shortened V by 6 bases and J by 1 base, and 16 bases separated the two germline ends. The CDR3 nucleotides are TGTGCCAGCAGCTATTTCCAGGGGTTATCCTACGAGCAGTACTTC. Its protein product is CASSYFQGLSYEQYF.

In its sample, this clonotype was seen many times. The rearrangement joins TRBV10-2 to TRBJ2-5, with D unclear. The germline V and J ends were trimmed by 3 bases and 5 bases, with 4 bases remaining between them. The CDR3 length is 11 residues. The germline gives CDR1 WSHSY, CDR2 SAAADI. The CDR3 here is CASSDGETQYF. The CDR3 DNA sequence: TGCGCCAGCAGTGACGGGGAGACCCAGTACTTC.

This clonotype was seen many times. CDR3 nucleotides: TGTGCCACCAGGACGGGGACTAGCGGATCTTTTTTCAATGAGCAGTTCTTC. This sequence encodes CATRTGTSGSFFNEQFF. This chain links TRBV15 with TRBJ2-1; 11 positions agree with TRBD2. V lost 6 bases to trimming and J lost 6 bases; unmatched junction nucleotides: 13. From germline, CDR1 is LNHNV and CDR2 YYDKDF (reference sequence). This CDR3 comprises 17 residues.

This clonotype was recorded many times. The V gene is TRBV4-3, the J gene TRBJ2-1; D is ambiguous. CDR3 length equals 14 residues. V was trimmed by 0 bases and J by 5 bases, leaving 8 bases between them. Germline V lookup: CDR1 LGHNA, CDR2 YSLEER. The CDR3 nucleotides are TGCGCCAGCAGCCAAGATACTACCAACAATGAGCAGTTCTTC. It translates to CASSQDTTNNEQFF.

The V and J genes are TRBV2 and TRBJ2-1; unclear D gene. CDR3 length: 11 residues. Germline assignment: CDR1 SNHLY and CDR2 FYNNEI. The V gene lost 8 bases and the J gene lost 5 bases, with 7 bases spanning the gap. In nucleotides, the CDR3 is TGTGCCAGCGCCCCTCACAATGAGCAGTTCTTC. Its protein is CASAPHNEQFF.

The chain recombines TRBV6-5 with TRBJ2-5; perhaps TRBD2 as D (6 bases). Deletions cut 2 bases from V and 2 bases from J, with 21 bases between. CDR3 length: 18 residues. The germline V gene encodes CDR1 MNHEY and CDR2 SVGAGI. The CDR3 spells CASSYAGRLLSGQETQYF. Written as DNA, the CDR3 is TGTGCCAGCAGTTACGCGGGTAGACTGCTGAGCGGGCAAGAGACCCAGTACTTC.

J is TRBJ2-2 and V is TRBV14, with TRBD1 matching 9 bases. V lost 3 bases and J lost 5; bases outside the gene matches: 10. CDR3 length: 17 residues. Germline-derived CDR1 and CDR2 are SGHDN and FVKESK. CDR3 amino acids: CASSQAFGTGPTGELFF. CDR3 DNA sequence: TGTGCCAGCAGCCAGGCCTTCGGGACAGGGCCGACCGGGGAGCTGTTTTTT. The full variable domain, in which reference TRBV14 and TRBJ2-2 provide the parts outside the CDR3, is EAGVTQFPSHSVIEKGQTVTLRCDPISGHDNLYWYRRVMGKEIKFLLHFVKESKQDESGMPNNRFLAERTGGTYSTLKVQPAELEDSGVYFCASSQAFGTGPTGELFFGEGSRLTVL.

This clonotype was observed a handful of times. The gene calls are TRBV7-8 and TRBJ2-3; 12 bases are shared with TRBD2. CDR1 is SGHVS, CDR2 FQNEAQ, per germline. V trimming: 2 bases; J trimming: 4 bases; junction bases outside the gene matches: 10. This CDR3 has 18 amino acids. This chain's CDR3 is CASSLSLAGGPGPDTQYF. The CDR3 DNA follows: TGTGCCAGCAGCTTATCGCTAGCGGGAGGGCCTGGCCCAGATACGCAGTATTTT. The full variable domain, with the rest looked up from reference TRBV7-8 and TRBJ2-3, is GAGVSQSPRYKVAKRGQDVALRCDPISGHVSLFWYQQALGQGPEFLTYFQNEAQLDKSGLPSDRFFAERPEGSVSTLKIQRTQQEDSAVYLCASSLSLAGGPGPDTQYFGPGTRLTVL.

This clonotype was found a few times. This chain uses TRBV11-2 with TRBJ2-1; D gene uncertain. This CDR3 is 14 amino acids long. Germline V gene sequence: CDR1 SGHAT, CDR2 FQNNGV. V lost 0 bases to trimming and J lost 6 bases, with 9 bases between them. The CDR3 coding sequence is TGTGCCAGCAGCTTAGATATCAGTATCAATGAGCAGTTCTTC. Residues: CASSLDISINEQFF.